This T cell receptor (beta chain) is drawn from a study of long-term antiretroviral therapy in people with HIV. At survey level, the immunoSEQ assay was run in its v3.0 version. The repertoire was sequenced with immunoSEQ multiplex PCR; TCRdb's copy has only in-frame clones and lacks some. The table records about 35,000 clones, approximately 83% of them present only once. This clone has just one count. Germline CDR1 GTSNPN, CDR2 SVGIG (reference sequence). The CDR3 is made up of 14 amino acids. With 0 bases removed from V and 4 bases from J, the gap between germline ends came to 12 bases. This receptor was identified in a man aged 18 to 29 with HIV. V is TRBV30 and J is TRBJ1-1; unclear D gene. Sequenced material: unsorted PBMCs, taken 2.2 years after starting antiretroviral therapy. In DNA form, the CDR3 reads TGTGCCTGGAGTGTCGACGGGGAGAGCACTGAAGCTTTCTTT. Protein: CAWSVDGESTEAFF. Full variable domain (missing parts from reference TRBV30 and TRBJ1-1): SQTIHQWPATLVQPVGSPLSLECTVEGTSNPNLYWYRQAAGRGLQLLFYSVGIGQISSEVPQNLSASRPQDRQFILSSKKLLLSDSGFYLCAWSVDGESTEAFFGQGTRLTVV.